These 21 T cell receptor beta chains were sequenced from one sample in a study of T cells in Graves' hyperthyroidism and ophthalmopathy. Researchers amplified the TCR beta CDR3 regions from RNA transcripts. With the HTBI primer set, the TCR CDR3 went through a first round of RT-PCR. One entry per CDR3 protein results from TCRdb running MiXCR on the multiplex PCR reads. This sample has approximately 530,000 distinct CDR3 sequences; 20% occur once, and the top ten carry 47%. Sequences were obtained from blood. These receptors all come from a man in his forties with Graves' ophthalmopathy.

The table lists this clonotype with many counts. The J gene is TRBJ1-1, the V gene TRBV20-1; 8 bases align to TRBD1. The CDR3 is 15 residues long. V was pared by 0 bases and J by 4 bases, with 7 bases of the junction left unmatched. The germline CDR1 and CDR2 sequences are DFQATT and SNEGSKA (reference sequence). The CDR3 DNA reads TGCAGTGCTAGAGATCTGGGGACAGGTATCACTGAAGCTTTCTTT. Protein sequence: CSARDLGTGITEAFF.

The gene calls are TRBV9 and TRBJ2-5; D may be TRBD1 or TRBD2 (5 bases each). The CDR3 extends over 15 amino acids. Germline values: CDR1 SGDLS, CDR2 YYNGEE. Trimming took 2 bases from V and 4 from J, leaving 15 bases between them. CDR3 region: CASSVRDRQRETQYF. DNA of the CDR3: TGTGCCAGCAGCGTCCGGGACCGGCAACGAGAGACCCAGTACTTC.

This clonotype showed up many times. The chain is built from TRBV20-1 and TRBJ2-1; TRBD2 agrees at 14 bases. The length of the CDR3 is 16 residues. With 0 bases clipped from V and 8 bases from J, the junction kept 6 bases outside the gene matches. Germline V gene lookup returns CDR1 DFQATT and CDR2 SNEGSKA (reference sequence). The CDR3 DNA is TGCAGTGCTAGAGACCGACTAGCGGGGGGGCCTGATGAGCAGTTCTTC. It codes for CSARDRLAGGPDEQFF.

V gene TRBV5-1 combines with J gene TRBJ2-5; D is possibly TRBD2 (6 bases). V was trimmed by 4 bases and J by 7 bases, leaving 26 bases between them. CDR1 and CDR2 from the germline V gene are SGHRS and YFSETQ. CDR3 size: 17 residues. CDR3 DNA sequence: TGCGCCAGCAGCCCAGAAGCCGTGCAGAGAGGAGCGGGGACCCAGTACTTC. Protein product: CASSPEAVQRGAGTQYF.

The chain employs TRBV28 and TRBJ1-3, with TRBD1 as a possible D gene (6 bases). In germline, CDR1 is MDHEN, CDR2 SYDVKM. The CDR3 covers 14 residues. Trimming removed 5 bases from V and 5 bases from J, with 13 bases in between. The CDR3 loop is CASSNSGERNTIYF. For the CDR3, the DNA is TGTGCCAGCAGTAATTCAGGGGAAAGAAACACCATATATTTT.

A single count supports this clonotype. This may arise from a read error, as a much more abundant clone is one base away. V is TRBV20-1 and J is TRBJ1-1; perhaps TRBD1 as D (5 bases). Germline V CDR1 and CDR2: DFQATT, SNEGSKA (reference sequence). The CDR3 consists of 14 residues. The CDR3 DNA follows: TGCAGTGCTAGATTGCAGGGCCTAAACACTGAAGCTTCCTTT. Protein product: CSARLQGLNTEASF.

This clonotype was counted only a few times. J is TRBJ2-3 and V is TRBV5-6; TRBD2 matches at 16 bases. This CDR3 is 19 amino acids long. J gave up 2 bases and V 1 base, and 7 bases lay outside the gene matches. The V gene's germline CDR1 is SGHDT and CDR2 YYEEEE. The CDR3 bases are TGTGCCAGCAGCTTGTTGGGACTAGCGGGGGGGCCAGACACAGATACGCAGTATTTT. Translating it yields CASSLLGLAGGPDTDTQYF.

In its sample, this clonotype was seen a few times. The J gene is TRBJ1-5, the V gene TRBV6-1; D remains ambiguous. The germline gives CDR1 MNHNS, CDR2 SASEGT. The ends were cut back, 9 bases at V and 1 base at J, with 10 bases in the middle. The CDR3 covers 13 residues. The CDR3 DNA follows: TGTGCCAGTGAAATTGCGAGCAATCAGCCCCAGCATTTT. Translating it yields CASEIASNQPQHF.

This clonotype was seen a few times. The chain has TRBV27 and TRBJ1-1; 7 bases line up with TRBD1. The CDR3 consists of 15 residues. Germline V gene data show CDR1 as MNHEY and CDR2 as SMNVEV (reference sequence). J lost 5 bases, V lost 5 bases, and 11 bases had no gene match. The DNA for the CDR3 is TGTGCCAGCAGTCCCTTGGGCAGGGGGTGGACTGAAGCTTTCTTT. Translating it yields CASSPLGRGWTEAFF.

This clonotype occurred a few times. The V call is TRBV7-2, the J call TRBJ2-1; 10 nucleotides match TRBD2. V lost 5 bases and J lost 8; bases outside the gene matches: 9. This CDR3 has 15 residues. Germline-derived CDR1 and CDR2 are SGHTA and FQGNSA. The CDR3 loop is CASSRSGRAADEQFF. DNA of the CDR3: TGTGCCAGCAGCCGAAGCGGGAGGGCCGCCGATGAGCAGTTCTTC. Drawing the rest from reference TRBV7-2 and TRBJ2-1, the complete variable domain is GAGVSQSPSNKVTEKGKDVELRCDPISGHTALYWYRQSLGQGLEFLIYFQGNSAPDKSGLPSDRFSAERTGGSVSTLTIQRTQQEDSAVYLCASSRSGRAADEQFFGPGTRLTVL.

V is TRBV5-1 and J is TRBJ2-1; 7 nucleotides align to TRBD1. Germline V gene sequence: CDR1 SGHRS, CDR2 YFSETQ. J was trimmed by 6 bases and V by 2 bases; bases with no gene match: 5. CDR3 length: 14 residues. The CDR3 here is CASSLDRAGNEQFF. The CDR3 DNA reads TGCGCCAGCAGCTTAGACAGGGCGGGCAATGAGCAGTTCTTC.

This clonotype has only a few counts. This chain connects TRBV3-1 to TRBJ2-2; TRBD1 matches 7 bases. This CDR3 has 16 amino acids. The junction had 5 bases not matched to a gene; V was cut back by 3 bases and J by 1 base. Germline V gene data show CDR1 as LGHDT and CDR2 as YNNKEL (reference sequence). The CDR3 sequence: CASSQGQHLNTGELFF. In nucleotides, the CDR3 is TGTGCCAGCAGCCAGGGACAGCACCTGAACACCGGGGAGCTGTTTTTT.

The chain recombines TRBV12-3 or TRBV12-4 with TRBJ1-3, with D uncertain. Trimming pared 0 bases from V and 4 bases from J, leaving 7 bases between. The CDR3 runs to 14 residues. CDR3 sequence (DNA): TGTGCCAGCAGTTTAGCGTTTTTGGGAAACACCATATATTTT. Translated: CASSLAFLGNTIYF.

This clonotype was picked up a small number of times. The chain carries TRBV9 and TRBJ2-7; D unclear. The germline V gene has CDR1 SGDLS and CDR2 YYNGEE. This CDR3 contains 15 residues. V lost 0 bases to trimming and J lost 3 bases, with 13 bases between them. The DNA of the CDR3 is TGTGCCAGCAGCGTAGGGGCGACTTGGAACTACGAGCAGTACTTC. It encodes CASSVGATWNYEQYF. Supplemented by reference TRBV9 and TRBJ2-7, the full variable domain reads DSGVTQTPKHLITATGQRVTLRCSPRSGDLSVYWYQQSLDQGLQFLIQYYNGEERAKGNILERFSAQQFPDLHSELNLSSLELGDSALYFCASSVGATWNYEQYFGPGTRLTVT.

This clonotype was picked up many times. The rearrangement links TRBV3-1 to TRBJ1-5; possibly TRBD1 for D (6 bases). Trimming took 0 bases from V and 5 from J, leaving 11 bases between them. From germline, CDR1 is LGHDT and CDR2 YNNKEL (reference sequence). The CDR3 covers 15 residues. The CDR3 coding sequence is TGTGCCAGCAGCCAAGATCCGGGGGCAGATCAGCCCCAGCATTTT. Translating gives CASSQDPGADQPQHF.

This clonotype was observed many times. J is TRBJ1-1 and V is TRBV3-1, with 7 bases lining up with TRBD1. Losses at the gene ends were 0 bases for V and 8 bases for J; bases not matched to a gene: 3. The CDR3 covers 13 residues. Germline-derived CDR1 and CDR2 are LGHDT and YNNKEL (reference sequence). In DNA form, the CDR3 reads TGTGCCAGCAGCCAAGATCGCAGGGGGGAAGCTTTCTTT. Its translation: CASSQDRRGEAFF.

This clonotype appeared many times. The DNA for the CDR3 is TGTGCCAGCAGCCGAACTAGCGGGAGTTCCTACAATGAGCAGTTCTTC. Translation: CASSRTSGSSYNEQFF. The genes are TRBV19 and TRBJ2-1, with 11 bases fitting TRBD2. Trimming cost V 9 bases and J 1 base; bases outside gene matches: 8. CDR3 size: 16 residues. CDR1 and CDR2 (germline): LNHDA, SQIVND (reference sequence).

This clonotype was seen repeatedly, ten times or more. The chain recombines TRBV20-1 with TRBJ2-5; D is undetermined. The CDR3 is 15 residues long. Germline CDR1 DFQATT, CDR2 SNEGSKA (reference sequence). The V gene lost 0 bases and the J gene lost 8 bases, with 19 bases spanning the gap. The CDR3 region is CSARDRITPSGTQYF. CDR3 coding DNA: TGCAGTGCTAGAGATCGTATAACCCCTTCAGGTACCCAGTACTTC.

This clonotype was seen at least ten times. The CDR3, as DNA: TGTGCCAGCATCCAATGGGTGGGAGGTACCGGGGAGCTGTTTTTT. Amino acids: CASIQWVGGTGELFF. The chain carries TRBV5-6 and TRBJ2-2, with TRBD2 as a possible D gene (6 bases). Germline values: CDR1 SGHDT, CDR2 YYEEEE. Trimming cost V 6 bases and J 5 bases, with 17 bases left between them. CDR3 length: 15 residues.

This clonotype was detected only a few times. The chain's CDR3 is CASSQDRVGFLQPQHF. The CDR3 DNA follows: TGTGCCAGCAGCCAAGATCGGGTCGGATTTCTCCAGCCCCAGCATTTT. The chain carries TRBV4-2 and TRBJ1-5; no firm D call. Between the trimmed V and J ends, which lost 0 bases and 7 bases, there was a span of 16 bases. The length of the CDR3 is 16 residues. Germline CDR1 is LGHNA and CDR2 is YNFKEQ.

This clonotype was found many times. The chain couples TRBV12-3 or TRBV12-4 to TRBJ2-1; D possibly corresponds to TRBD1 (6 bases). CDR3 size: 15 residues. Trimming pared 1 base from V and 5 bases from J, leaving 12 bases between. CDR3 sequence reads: CASSLERGYDNEQFF. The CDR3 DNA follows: TGTGCCAGCAGTTTAGAGAGGGGGTATGACAATGAGCAGTTCTTC.